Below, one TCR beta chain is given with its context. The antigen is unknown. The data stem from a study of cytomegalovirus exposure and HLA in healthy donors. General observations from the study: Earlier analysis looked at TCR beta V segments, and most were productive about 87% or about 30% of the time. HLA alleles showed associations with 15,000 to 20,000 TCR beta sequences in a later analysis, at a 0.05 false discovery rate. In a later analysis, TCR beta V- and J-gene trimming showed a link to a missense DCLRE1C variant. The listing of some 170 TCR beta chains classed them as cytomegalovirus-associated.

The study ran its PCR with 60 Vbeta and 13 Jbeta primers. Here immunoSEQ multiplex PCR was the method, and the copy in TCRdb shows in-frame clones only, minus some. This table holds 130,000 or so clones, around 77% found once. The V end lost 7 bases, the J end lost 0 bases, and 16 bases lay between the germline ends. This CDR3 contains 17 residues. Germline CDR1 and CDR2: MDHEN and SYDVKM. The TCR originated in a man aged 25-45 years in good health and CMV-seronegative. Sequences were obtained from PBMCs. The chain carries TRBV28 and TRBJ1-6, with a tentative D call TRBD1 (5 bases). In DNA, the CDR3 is TGTGCCAGCACTCCCGCGGACACGAGCTCCTATAATTCACCCCTCCACTTT. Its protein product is CASTPADTSSYNSPLHF.